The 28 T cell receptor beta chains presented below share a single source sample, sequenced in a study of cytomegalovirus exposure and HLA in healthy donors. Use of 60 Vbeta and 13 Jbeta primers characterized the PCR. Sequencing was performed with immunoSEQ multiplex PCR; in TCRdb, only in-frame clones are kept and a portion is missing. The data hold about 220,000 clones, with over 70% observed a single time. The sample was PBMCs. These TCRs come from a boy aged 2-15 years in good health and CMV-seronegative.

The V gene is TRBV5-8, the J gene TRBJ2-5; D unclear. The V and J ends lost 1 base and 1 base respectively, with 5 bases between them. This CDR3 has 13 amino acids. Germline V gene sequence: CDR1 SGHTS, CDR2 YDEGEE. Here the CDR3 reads CASSLPTQETQYF. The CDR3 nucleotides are TGTGCCAGCAGCTTGCCTACCCAAGAGACCCAGTACTTC.

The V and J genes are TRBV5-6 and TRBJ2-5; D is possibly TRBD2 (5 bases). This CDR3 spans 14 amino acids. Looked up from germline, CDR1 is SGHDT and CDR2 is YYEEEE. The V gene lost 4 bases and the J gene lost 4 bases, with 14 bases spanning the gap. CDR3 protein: CASSRAGKAETQYF. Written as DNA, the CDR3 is TGTGCCAGCAGCCGGGCCGGGAAGGCAGAGACCCAGTACTTC.

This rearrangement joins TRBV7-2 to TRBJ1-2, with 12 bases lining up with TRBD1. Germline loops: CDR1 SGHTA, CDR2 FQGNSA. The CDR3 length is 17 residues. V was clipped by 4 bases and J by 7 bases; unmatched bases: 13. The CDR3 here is CASSYRPGQGASGGYTF. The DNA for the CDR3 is TGTGCCAGCAGCTATCGACCGGGACAGGGGGCGTCGGGTGGCTACACCTTC.

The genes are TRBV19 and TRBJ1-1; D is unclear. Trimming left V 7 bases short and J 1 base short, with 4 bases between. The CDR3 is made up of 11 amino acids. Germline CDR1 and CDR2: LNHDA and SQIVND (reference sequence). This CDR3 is CASIQNTEAFF. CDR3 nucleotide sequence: TGTGCCAGTATACAGAACACTGAAGCTTTCTTT.

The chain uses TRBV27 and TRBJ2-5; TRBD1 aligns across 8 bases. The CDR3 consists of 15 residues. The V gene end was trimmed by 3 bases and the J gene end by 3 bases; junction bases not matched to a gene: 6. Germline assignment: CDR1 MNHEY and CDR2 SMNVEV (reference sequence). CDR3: CASSFSSDREETQYF. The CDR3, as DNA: TGTGCCAGCAGTTTCTCCTCGGACAGGGAAGAGACCCAGTACTTC.

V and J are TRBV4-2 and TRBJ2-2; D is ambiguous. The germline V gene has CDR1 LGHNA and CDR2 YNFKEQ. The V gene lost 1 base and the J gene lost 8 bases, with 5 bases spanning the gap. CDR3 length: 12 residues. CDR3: CASSQAPGELFF. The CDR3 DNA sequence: TGTGCCAGCAGCCAAGCCCCGGGGGAGCTGTTTTTT.

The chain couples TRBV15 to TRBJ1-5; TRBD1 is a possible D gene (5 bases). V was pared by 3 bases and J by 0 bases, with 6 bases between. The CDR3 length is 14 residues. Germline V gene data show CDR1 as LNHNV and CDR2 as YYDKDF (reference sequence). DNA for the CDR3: TGTGCCACCAGCAGGACAGATAGCAATCAGCCCCAGCATTTT. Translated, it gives CATSRTDSNQPQHF.

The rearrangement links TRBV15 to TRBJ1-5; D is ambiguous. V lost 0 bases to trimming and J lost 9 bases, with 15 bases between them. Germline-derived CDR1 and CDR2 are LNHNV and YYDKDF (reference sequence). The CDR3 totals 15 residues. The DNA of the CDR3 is TGTGCCACCAGCAGAGATGACTTTTCGGGGAGGCCCCAGCATTTT. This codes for CATSRDDFSGRPQHF.

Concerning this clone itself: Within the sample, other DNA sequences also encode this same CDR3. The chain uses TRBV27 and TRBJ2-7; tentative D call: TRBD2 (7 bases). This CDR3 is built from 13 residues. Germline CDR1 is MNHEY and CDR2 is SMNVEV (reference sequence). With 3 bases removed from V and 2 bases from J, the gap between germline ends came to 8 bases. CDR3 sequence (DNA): TGTGCCAGCAGTTTGCGGGGGCCCTACGAGCAGTACTTC. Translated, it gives CASSLRGPYEQYF.

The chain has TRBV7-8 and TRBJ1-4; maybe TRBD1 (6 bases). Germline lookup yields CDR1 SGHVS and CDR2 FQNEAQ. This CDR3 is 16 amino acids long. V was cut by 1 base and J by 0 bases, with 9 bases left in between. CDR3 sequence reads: CASSLEGGATNEKLFF. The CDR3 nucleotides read TGTGCCAGCAGCTTAGAGGGGGGGGCAACTAATGAAAAACTGTTTTTT.

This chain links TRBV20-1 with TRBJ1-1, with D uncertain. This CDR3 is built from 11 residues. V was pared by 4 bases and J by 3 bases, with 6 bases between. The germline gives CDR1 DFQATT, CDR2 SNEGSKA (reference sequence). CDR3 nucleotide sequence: TGCAGTGCTACGGAGGACACTGAAGCTTTCTTT. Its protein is CSATEDTEAFF.

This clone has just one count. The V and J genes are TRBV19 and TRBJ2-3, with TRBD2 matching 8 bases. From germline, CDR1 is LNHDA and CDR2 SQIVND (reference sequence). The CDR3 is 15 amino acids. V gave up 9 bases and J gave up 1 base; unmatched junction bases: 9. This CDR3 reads CASLPGTRGTDTQYF. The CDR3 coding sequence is TGTGCCAGCCTACCCGGGACTAGAGGCACAGATACGCAGTATTTT. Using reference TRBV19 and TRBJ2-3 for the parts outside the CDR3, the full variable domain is DGGITQSPKYLFRKEGQNVTLSCEQNLNHDAMYWYRQDPGQGLRLIYYSQIVNDFQKGDIAEGYSVSREKKESFPLTVTSAQKNPTAFYLCASLPGTRGTDTQYFGPGTRLTVL.

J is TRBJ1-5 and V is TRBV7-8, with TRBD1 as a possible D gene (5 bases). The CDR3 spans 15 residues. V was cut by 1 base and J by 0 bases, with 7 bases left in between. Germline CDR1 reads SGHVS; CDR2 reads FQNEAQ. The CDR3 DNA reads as TGTGCCAGCAGCTTAGACAGGTATAGCAATCAGCCCCAGCATTTT. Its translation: CASSLDRYSNQPQHF.

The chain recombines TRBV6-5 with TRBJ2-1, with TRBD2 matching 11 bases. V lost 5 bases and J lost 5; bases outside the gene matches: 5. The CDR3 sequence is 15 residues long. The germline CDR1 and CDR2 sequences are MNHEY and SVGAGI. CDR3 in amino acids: CASSVLAGGNNEQFF. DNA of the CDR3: TGTGCCAGCAGTGTTCTAGCGGGAGGAAACAATGAGCAGTTCTTC.

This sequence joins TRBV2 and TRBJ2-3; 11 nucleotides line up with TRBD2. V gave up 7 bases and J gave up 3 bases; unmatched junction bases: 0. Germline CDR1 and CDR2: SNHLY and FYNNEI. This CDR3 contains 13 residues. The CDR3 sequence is CASTSGGTDTQYF. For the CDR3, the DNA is TGTGCCAGCACTAGCGGGGGGACAGATACGCAGTATTTT.

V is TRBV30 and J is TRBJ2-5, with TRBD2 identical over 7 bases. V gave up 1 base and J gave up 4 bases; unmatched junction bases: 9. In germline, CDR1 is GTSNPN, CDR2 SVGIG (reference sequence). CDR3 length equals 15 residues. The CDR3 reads CAWSAGGGSGETQYF. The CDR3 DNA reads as TGTGCCTGGAGTGCTGGCGGGGGATCGGGAGAGACCCAGTACTTC.

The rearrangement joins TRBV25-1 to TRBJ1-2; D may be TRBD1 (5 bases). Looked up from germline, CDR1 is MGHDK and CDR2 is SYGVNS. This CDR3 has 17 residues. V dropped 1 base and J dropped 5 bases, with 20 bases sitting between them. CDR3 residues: CASSESLDTRGVYGYTF. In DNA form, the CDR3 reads TGTGCCAGCAGTGAATCCCTTGACACACGGGGGGTATATGGCTACACCTTC.

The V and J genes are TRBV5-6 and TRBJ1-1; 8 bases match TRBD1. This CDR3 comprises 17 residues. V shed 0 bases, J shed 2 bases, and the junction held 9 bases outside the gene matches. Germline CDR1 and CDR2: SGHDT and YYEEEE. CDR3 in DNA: TGTGCCAGCAGCTTGGCCCTCCGACAGGGGACAAACACTGAAGCTTTCTTT. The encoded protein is CASSLALRQGTNTEAFF.

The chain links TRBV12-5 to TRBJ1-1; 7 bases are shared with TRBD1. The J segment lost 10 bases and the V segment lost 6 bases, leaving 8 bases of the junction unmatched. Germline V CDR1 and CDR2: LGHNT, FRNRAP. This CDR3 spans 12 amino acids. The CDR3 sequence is CASGADRVGAFF. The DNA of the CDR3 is TGTGCTAGTGGCGCCGACAGGGTTGGAGCTTTCTTT.

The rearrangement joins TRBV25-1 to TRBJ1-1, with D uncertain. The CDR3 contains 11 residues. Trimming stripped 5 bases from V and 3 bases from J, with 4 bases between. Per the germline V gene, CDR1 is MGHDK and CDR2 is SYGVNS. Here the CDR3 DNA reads TGTGCCAGCAGTTTATACACTGAAGCTTTCTTT. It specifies CASSLYTEAFF.

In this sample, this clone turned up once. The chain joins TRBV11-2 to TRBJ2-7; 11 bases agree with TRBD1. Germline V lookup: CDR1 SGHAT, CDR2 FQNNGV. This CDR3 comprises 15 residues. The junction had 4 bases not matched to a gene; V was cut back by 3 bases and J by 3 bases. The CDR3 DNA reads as TGTGCCAGCAGCTTCGGACAGGGGGCGTTCTACGAGCAGTACTTC. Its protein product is CASSFGQGAFYEQYF.

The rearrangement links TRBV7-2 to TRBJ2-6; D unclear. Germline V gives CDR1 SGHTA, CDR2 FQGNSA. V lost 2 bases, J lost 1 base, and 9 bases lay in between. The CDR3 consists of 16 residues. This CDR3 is CASSLLGKSGANVLTF. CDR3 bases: TGTGCCAGCAGCTTATTGGGCAAATCTGGGGCCAACGTCCTGACTTTC.

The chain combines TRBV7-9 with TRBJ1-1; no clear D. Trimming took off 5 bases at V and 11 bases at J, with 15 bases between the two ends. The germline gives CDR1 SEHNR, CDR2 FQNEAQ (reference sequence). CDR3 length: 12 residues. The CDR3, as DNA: TGTGCCAGCAGCAGTAGAAGCCTCGAGGCTTTCTTT. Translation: CASSSRSLEAFF.

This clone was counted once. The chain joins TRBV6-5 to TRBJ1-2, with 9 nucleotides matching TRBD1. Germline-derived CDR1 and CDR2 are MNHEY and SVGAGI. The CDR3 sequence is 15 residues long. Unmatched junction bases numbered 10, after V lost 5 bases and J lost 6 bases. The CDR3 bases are TGTGCCAGCAGTCGACCGACAGGGGGATGGGATGGCTACACCTTC. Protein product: CASSRPTGGWDGYTF.

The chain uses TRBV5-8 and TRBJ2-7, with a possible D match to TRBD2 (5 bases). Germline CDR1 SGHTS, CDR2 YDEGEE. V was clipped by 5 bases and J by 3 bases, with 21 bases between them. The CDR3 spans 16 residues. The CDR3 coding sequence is TGTGCCAGCAGTTCTACTGTAGCGCTCCCTCTCTACGAGCAGTACTTC. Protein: CASSSTVALPLYEQYF.

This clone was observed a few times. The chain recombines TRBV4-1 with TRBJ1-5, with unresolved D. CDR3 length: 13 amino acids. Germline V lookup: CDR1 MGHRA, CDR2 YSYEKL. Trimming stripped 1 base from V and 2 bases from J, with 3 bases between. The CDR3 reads CASSQGGNQPQHF. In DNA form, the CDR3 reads TGCGCCAGCAGCCAAGGAGGCAATCAGCCCCAGCATTTT.

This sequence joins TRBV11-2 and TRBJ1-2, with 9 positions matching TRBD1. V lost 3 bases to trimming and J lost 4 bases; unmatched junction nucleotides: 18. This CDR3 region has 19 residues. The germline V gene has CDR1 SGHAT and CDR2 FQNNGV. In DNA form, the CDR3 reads TGTGCCAGCAGCTTCCAACGTTCGGGACAGGGCCCCGGGGGCTATGGCTACACCTTC. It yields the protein CASSFQRSGQGPGGYGYTF.

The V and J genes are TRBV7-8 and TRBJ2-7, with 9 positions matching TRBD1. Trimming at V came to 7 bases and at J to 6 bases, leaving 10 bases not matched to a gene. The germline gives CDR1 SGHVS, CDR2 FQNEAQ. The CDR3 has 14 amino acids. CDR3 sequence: CASTQGTGPAEQYF. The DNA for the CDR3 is TGTGCCAGCACCCAAGGGACAGGGCCGGCCGAGCAGTACTTC.